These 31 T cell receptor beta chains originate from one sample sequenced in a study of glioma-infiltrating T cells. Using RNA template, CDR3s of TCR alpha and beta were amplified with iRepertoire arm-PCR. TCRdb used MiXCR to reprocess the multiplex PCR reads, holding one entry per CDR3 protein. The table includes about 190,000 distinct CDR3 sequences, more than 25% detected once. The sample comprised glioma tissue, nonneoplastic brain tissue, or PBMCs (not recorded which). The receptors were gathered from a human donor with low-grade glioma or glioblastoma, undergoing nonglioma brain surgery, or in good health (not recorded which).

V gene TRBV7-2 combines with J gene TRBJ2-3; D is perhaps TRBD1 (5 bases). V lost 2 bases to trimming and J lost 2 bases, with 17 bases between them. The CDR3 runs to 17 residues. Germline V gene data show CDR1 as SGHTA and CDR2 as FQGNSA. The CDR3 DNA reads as TGTGCCAGCAGCTTAAGGGCCCGAATAGGGGTCACAGATACGCAGTATTTT. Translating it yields CASSLRARIGVTDTQYF.

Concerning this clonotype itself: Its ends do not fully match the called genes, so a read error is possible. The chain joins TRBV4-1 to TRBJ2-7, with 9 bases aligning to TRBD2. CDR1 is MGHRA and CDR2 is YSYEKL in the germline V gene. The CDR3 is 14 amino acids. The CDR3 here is CASIQDWASGKLNF. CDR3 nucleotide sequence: TGCGCCAGCATCCAAGATTGGGCTAGCGGGAAATTGAACTTC.

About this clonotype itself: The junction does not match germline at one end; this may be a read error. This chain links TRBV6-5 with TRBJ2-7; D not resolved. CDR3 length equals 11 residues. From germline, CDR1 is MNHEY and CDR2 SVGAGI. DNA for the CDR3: TGTGCCAGAAAAAGGTTCGACGAGAAGTACTTC. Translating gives CARKRFDEKYF.

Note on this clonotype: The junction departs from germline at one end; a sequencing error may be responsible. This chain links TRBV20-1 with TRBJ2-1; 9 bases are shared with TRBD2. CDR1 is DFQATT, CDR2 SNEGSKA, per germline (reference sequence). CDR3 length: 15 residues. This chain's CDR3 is CSASKAGGPYIEQFF. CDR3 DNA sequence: TGTAGTGCTAGTAAAGCGGGAGGACCCTACATTGAGCAGTTCTTC.

The CDR3 region is CASARLAGENEQFF. The DNA of the CDR3 is TGTGCCAGCGCACGACTAGCGGGAGAAAATGAGCAGTTCTTC. The genes are TRBV2 and TRBJ2-1, with 12 bases fitting TRBD2. With 8 bases clipped from V and 7 bases from J, the junction kept 6 bases outside the gene matches. Germline V gives CDR1 SNHLY, CDR2 FYNNEI. The CDR3 extends over 14 amino acids.

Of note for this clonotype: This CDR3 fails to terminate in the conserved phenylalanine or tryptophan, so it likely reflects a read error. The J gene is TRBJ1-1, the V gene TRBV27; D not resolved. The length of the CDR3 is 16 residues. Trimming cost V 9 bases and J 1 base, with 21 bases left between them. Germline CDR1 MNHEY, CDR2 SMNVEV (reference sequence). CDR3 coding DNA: TGTGCCAGAACCTTCTACGGGGAGGGAGGGAACACTGAAGCTTTCTCT. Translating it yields CARTFYGEGGNTEAFS.

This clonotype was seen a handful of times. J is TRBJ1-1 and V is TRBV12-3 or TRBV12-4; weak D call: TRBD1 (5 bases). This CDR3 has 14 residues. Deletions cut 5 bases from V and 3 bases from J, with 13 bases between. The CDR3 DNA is TGTGCCAGCAGTGCAGGGTTACGGGACACTGAAGCTTTCTTT. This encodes CASSAGLRDTEAFF.

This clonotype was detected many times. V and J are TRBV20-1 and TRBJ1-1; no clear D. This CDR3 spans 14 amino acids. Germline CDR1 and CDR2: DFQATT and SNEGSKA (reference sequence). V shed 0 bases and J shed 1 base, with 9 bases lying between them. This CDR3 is CSARDPRSNTEAFF. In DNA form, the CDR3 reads TGCAGTGCTAGAGATCCCCGGTCGAACACTGAAGCTTTCTTT.

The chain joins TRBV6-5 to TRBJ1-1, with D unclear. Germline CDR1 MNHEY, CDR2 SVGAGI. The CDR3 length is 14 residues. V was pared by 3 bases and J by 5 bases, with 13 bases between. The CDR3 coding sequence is TGTGCCAGCAGTTATGTGGCGGGAGGGACTGAAGCTTTCTTT. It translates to CASSYVAGGTEAFF.

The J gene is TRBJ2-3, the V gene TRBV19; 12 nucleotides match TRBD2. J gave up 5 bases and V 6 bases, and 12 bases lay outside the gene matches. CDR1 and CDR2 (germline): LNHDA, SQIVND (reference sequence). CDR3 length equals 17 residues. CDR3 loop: CASRDVGLAGTRDTQYF. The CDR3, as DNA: TGTGCCAGTAGGGACGTCGGACTAGCGGGGACCAGAGATACGCAGTATTTT.

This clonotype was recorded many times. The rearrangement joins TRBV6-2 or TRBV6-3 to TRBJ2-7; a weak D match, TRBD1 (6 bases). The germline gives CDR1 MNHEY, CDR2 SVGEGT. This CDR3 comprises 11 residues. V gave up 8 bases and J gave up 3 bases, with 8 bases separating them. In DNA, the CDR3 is TGTGCCAGCGGGACACTCTACGAGCAGTACTTC. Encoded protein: CASGTLYEQYF.

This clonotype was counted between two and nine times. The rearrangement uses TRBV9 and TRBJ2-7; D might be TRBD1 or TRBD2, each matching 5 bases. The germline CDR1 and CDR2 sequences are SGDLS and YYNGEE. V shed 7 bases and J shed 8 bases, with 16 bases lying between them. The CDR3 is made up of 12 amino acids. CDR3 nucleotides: TGTGCCAGCGGCCGGGACCCCCTCCAGCAGTACTTC. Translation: CASGRDPLQQYF.

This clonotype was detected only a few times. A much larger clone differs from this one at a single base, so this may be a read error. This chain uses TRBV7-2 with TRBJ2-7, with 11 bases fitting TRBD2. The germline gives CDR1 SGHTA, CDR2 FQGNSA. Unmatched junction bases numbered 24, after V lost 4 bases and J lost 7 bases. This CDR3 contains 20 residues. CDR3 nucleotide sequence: TGTGCCAGCAGCTCCCCCTCTCTTACTAGCGGGAGAGGCTCCTACAATGAGCAGTACTTC. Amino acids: CASSSPSLTSGRGSYNEQYF. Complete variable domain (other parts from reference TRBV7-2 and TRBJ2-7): GAGVSQSPSNKVTEKGKDVELRCDPISGHTALYWYRQSLGQGLEFLIYFQGNSAPDKSGLPSDRFSAERTGGSVSTLTIQRTQQEDSAVYLCASSSPSLTSGRGSYNEQYFGPGTRLTVT.

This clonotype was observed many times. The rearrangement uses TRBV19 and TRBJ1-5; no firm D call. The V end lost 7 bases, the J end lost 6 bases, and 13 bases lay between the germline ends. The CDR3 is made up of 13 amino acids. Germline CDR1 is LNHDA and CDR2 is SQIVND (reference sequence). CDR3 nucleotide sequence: TGTGCCAGTACTACTTTGATAGGTCAGCCCCAGCATTTT. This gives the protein CASTTLIGQPQHF.

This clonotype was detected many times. The DNA of the CDR3 is TGCGCCAGCAGTGACAGGGACAATGAGCAGTTCTTC. Translating it yields CASSDRDNEQFF. This rearrangement joins TRBV10-2 to TRBJ2-1; D might be TRBD1 (5 bases). Germline lookup yields CDR1 WSHSY and CDR2 SAAADI. Trimming cost V 3 bases and J 5 bases, with 5 bases left between them. The CDR3 is 12 amino acids.

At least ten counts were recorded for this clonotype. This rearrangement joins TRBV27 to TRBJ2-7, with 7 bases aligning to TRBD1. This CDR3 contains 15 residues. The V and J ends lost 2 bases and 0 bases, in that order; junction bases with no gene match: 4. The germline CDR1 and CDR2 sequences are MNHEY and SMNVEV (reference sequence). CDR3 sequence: CASSLGDSSSYEQYF. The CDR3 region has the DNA TGTGCCAGCAGTTTAGGGGACAGTAGCTCCTACGAGCAGTACTTC.

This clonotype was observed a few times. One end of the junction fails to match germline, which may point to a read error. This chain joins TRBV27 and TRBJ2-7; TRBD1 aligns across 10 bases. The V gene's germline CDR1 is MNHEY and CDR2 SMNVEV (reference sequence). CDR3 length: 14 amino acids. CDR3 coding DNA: TGTGCCGGCAGTTTAGGGACAGGGGCCTACGAGCAGTACTTC. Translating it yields CAGSLGTGAYEQYF.

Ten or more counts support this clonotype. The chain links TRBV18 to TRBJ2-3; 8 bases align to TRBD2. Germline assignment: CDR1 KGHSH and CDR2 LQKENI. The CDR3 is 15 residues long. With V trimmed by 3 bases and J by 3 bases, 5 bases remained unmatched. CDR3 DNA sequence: TGTGCCAGCTCACCGGCGAGCGGGAGTACAGATACGCAGTATTTT. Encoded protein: CASSPASGSTDTQYF. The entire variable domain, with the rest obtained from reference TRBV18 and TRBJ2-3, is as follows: NAGVMQNPRHLVRRRGQEARLRCSPMKGHSHVYWYRQLPEEGLKFMVYLQKENIIDESGMPKERFSAEFPKEGPSILRIQQVVRGDSAAYFCASSPASGSTDTQYFGPGTRLTVL.

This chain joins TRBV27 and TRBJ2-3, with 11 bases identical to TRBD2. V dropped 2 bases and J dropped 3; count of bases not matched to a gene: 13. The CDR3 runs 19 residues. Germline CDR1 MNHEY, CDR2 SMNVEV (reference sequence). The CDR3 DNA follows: TGTGCCAGCAGTTTACGGGCGGGGTTAGCGGGAGGGCGAACAGATACGCAGTATTTT. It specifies CASSLRAGLAGGRTDTQYF.

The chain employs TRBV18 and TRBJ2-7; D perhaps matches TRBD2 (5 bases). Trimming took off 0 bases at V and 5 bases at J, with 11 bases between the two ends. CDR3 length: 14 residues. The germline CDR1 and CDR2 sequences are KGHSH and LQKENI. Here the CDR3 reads CASSPPMRGNEQYF. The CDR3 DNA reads TGTGCCAGCTCACCACCGATGCGAGGGAACGAGCAGTACTTC.

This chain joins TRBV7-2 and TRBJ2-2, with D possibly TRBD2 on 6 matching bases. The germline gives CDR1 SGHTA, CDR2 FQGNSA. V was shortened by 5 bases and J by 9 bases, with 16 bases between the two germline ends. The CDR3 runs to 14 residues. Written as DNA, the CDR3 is TGTGCCAGCAGCCCATTAGGGGAGGCCCGGGAGCTGTTTTTT. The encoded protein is CASSPLGEARELFF. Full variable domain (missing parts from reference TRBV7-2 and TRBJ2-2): GAGVSQSPSNKVTEKGKDVELRCDPISGHTALYWYRQSLGQGLEFLIYFQGNSAPDKSGLPSDRFSAERTGGSVSTLTIQRTQQEDSAVYLCASSPLGEARELFFGEGSRLTVL.

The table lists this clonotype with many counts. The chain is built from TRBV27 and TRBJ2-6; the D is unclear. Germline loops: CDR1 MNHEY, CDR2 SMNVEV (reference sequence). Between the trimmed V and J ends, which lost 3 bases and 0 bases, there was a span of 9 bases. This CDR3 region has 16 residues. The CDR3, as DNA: TGTGCCAGCAGTTTGCTGGGTAACTCTGGGGCCAACGTCCTGACTTTC. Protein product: CASSLLGNSGANVLTF.

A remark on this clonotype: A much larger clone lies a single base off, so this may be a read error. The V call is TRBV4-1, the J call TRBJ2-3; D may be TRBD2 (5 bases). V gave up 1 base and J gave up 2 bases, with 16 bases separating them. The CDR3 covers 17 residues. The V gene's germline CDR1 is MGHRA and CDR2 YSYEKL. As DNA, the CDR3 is TGCGCCAGCAGCCAAGCGGCCACTAGAGGGTACACAGATACGCAGTATTTT. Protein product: CASSQAATRGYTDTQYF.

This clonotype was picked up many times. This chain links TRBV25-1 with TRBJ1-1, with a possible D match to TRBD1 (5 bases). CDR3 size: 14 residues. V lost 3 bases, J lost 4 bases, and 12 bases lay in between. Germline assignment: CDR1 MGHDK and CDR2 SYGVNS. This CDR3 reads CASSELGDATEAFF. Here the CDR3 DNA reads TGTGCCAGCAGTGAGCTAGGGGACGCCACTGAAGCTTTCTTT.

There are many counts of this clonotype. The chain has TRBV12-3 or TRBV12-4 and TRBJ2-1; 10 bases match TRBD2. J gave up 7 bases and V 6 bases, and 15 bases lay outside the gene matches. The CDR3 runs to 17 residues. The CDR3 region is CASRVEAGGRLGNEQFF. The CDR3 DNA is TGTGCCAGCAGAGTCGAAGCGGGAGGGCGATTGGGGAATGAGCAGTTCTTC.

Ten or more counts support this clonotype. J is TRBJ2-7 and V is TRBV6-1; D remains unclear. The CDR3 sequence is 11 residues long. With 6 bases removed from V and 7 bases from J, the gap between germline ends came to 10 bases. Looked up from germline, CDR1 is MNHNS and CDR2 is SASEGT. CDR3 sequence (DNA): TGTGCCAGCAGCCGAAACGGGGAGCAGTACTTC. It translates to CASSRNGEQYF.

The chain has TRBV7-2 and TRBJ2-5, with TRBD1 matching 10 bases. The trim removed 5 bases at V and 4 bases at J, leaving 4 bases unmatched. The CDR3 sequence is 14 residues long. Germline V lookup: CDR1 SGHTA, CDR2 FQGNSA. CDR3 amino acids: CASSHRDRGETQYF. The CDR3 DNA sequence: TGTGCCAGCAGCCACCGGGACAGGGGAGAGACCCAGTACTTC.

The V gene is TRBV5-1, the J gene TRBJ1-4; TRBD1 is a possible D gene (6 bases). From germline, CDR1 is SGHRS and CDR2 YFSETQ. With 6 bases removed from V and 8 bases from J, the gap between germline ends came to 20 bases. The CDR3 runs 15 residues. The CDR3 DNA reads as TGCGCCAGCACAGAAGGGGGAGCCCTCGTGGAAAAACTGTTTTTT. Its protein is CASTEGGALVEKLFF.

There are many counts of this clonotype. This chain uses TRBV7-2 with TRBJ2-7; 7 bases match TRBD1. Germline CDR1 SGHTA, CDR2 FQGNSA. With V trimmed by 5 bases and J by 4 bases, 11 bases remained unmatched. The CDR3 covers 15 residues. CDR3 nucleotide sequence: TGTGCCAGCAGCGTTGACAGGGCCCCCCGTTACGAGCAGTACTTC. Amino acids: CASSVDRAPRYEQYF.

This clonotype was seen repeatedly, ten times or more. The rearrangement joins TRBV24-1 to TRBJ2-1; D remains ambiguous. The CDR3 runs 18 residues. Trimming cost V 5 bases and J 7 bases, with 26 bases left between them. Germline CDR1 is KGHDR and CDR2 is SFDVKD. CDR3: CATSAASGVGATVNEQFF. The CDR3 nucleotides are TGTGCCACCAGTGCTGCCAGTGGGGTCGGCGCGACGGTTAATGAGCAGTTCTTC.

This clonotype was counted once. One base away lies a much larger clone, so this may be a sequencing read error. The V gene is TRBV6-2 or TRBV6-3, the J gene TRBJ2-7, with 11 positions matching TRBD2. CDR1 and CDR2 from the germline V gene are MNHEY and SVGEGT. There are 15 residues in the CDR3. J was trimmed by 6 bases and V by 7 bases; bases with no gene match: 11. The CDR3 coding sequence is TGTGCCAGCACCCAACTAGCGGGAGCTTCTCGCGAGCAGTACTTC. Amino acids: CASTQLAGASREQYF.